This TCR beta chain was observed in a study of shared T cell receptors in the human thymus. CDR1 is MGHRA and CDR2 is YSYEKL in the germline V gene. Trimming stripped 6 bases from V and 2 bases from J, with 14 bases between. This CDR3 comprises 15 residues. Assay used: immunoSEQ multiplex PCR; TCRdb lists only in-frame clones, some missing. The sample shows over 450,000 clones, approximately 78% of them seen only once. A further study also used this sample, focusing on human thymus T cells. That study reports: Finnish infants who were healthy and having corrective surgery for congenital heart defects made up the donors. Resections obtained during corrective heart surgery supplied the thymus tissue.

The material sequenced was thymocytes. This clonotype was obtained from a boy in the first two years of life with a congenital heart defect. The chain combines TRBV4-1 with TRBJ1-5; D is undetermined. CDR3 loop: CASSRRGRGNQPQHF. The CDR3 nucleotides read TGCGCCAGCAGTCGCCGAGGGAGGGGCAATCAGCCCCAGCATTTT.